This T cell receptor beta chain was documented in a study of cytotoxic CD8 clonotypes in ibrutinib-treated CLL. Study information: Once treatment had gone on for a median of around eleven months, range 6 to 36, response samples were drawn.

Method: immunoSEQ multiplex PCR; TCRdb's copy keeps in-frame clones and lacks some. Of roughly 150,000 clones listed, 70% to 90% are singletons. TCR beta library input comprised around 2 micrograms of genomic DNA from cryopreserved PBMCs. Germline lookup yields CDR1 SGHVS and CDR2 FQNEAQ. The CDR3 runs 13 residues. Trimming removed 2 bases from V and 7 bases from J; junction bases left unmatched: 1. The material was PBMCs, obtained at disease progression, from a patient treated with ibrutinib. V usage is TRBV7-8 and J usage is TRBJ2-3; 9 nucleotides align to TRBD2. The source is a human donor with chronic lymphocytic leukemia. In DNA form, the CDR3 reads TGTGCCAGCAGCTTACTAGCGGGAAATACGCAGTATTTT. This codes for CASSLLAGNTQYF.